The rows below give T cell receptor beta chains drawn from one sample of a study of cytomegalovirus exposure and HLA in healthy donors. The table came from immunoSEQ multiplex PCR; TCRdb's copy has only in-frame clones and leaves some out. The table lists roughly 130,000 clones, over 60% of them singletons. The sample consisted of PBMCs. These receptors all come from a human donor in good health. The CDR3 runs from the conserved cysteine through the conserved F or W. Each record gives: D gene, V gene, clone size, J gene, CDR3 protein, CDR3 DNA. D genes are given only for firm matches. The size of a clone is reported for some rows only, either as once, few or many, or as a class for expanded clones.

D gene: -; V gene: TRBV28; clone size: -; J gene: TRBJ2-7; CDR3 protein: CASQTPDKSREQYF; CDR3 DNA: TGTGCCAGCCAAACCCCGGACAAGTCGCGCGAGCAGTACTTC
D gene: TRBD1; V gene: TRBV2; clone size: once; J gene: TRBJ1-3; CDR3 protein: CASSRQGISGNTIYF; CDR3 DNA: TGTGCCAGCAGCCGACAGGGGATCTCCGGAAACACCATATATTTT
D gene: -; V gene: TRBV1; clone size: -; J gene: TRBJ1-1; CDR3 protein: CTSRHRRGQEAFF; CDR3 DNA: TGCACCAGCAGACACCGAAGGGGCCAAGAAGCTTTCTTT
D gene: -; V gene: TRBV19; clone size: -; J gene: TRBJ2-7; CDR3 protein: CASSPEGLGDRFYEQYF; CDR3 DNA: TGTGCCAGTAGTCCGGAGGGGTTAGGGGACAGATTCTACGAGCAGTACTTC
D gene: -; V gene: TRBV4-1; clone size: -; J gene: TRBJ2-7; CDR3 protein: CASSQDGPGSAYEQYF; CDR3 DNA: TGCGCCAGCAGCCAAGATGGCCCGGGTTCAGCCTACGAGCAGTACTTC
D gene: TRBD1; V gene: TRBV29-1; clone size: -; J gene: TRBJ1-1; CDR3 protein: CSVGTGSTEAFF; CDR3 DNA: TGCAGCGTAGGGACAGGGAGCACTGAAGCTTTCTTT
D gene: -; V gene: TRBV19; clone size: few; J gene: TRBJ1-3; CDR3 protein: CASSGRDSGNTIYF; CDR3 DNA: TGTGCCAGTAGTGGGAGAGACTCTGGAAACACCATATATTTT
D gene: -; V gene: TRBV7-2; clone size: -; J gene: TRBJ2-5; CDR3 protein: CASSSQGGPETQYF; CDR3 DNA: TGTGCCAGCAGCTCTCAGGGGGGACCAGAGACCCAGTACTTC
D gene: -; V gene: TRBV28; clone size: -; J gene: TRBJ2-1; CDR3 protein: CANLRPLRVPSSNNEQFF; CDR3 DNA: TGTGCCAACCTCCGACCGCTCAGGGTTCCGAGTAGTAACAATGAGCAGTTCTTC
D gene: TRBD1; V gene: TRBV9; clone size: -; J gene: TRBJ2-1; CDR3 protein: CASSVRGQESSYNEQFF; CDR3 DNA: TGTGCCAGCAGCGTAAGGGGACAGGAGAGCTCCTACAATGAGCAGTTCTTC
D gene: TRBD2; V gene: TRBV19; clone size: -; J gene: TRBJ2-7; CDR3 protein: CASSFGQAGGHYEQYF; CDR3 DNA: TGTGCCAGTAGTTTCGGCCAAGCGGGGGGGCACTACGAGCAGTACTTC
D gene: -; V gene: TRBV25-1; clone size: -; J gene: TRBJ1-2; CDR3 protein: CASSESGAGYTF; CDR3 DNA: TGTGCCAGCAGTGAATCAGGGGCAGGCTACACCTTC
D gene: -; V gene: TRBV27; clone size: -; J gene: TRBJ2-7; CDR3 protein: CASSYSATFSYEQYF; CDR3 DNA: TGTGCCAGCAGTTATAGCGCCACCTTCTCCTACGAGCAGTACTTC
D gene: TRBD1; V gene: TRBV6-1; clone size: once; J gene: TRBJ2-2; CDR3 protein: CASITQGVPGELFF; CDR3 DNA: TGTGCCAGCATCACCCAGGGGGTACCCGGGGAGCTGTTTTTT
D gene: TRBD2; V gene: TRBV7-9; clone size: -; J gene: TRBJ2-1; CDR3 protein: CASSQDPGGPNEQFF; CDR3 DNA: TGTGCCAGCAGCCAAGATCCGGGGGGGCCCAATGAGCAGTTCTTC
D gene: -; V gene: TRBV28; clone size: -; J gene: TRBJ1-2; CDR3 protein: CASGEEGGYTF; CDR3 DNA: TGTGCCAGCGGAGAGGAGGGTGGCTACACCTTC
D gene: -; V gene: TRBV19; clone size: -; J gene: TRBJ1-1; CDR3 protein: CASTPFGTPAGDTEAFF; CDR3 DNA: TGTGCCAGTACTCCTTTCGGGACTCCCGCCGGAGACACTGAAGCTTTCTTT
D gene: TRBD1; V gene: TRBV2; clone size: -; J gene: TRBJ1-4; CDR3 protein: CASSSDRANEKLFF; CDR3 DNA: TGTGCCAGCAGCTCCGACAGGGCTAATGAAAAACTGTTTTTT
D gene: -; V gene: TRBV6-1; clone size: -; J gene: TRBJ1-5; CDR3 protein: CASMWTVNQPQHF; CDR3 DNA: TGTGCCAGCATGTGGACAGTAAATCAGCCCCAGCATTTT
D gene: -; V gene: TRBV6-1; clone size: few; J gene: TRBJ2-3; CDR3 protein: CASRPRASSDTQYF; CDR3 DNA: TGTGCCAGCAGGCCTAGAGCTTCATCGGATACGCAGTATTTT
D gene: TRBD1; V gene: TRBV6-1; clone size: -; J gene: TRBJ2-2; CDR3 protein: CASTWDRSTGELFF; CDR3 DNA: TGTGCCAGCACCTGGGACAGGTCCACCGGGGAGCTGTTTTTT
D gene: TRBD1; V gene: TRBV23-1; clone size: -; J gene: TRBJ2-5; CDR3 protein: CASSQSPSAGGETQYF; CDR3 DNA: TGCGCCAGCAGTCAATCTCCCAGCGCAGGGGGAGAGACCCAGTACTTC
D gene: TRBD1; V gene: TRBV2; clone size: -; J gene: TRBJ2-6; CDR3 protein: CAAVRPGQAKTGGANVLTF; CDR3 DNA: TGTGCCGCCGTTAGACCGGGACAGGCAAAAACCGGGGGGGCCAACGTCCTGACTTTC
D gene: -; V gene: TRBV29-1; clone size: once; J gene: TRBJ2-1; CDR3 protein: CSVEDTERPEQFF; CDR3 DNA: TGCAGCGTTGAAGATACAGAGCGGCCCGAGCAGTTCTTC
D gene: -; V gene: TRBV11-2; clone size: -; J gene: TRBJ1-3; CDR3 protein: CASSLVRAGNTIYF; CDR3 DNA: TGTGCCAGCAGCTTGGTCAGGGCTGGAAACACCATATATTTT
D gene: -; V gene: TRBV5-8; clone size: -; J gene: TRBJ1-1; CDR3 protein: CASSLLAGSMNTEAFF; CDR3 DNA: TGTGCCAGCAGCTTGTTAGCCGGAAGCATGAACACTGAAGCTTTCTTT
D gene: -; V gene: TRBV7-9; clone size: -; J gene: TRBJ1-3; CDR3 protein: CASSSGGSGNTIYF; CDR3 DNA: TGTGCCAGCAGCTCGGGAGGTTCTGGAAACACCATATATTTT
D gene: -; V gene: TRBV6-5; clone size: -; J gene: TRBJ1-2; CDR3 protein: CAIRPQESYGYTF; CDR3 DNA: TGTGCCATTCGACCACAGGAGTCCTATGGCTACACCTTC
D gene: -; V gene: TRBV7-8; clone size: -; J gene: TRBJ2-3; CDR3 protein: CASSPWAESTDTQYF; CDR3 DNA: TGTGCCAGCAGCCCATGGGCCGAGAGCACAGATACGCAGTATTTT
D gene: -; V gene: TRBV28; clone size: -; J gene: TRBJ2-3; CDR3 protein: CASSLVHATSTDTQYF; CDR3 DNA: TGTGCCAGCAGTTTGGTCCATGCTACTAGCACAGATACGCAGTATTTT
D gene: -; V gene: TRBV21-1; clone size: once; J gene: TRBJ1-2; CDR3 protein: CASSKIRDSYFYGYTF; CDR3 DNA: TGTGCCAGCAGCAAAATCAGGGACAGTTATTTCTATGGCTACACCTTC
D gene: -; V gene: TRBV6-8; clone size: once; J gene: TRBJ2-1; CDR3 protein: CASRRQNVYNEQFF; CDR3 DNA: TGTGCCAGCCGAAGACAGAACGTCTACAATGAGCAGTTCTTC
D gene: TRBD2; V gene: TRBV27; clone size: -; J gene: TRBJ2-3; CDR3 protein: CASSARSSGGSTDTQYF; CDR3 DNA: TGTGCCAGCAGTGCCCGGAGTAGCGGGGGAAGCACAGATACGCAGTATTTT
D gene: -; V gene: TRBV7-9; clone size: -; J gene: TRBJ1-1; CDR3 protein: CASSLNTEAFF; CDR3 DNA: TGTGCCAGCAGCCTAAACACTGAAGCTTTCTTT
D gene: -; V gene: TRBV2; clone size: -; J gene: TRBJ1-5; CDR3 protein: CASSGQSGGQPQHF; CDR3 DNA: TGTGCCAGCAGTGGGCAGTCGGGGGGACAGCCCCAGCATTTT
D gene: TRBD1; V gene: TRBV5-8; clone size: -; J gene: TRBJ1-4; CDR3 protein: CASSADRGGSEKLFF; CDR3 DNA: TGTGCCAGCAGCGCGGACAGGGGCGGGAGTGAAAAACTGTTTTTT
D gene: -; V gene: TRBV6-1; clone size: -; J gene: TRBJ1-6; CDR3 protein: CASNLWGVLNSPLHF; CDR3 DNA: TGTGCCAGCAATCTGTGGGGGGTCCTGAATTCACCCCTCCACTTT
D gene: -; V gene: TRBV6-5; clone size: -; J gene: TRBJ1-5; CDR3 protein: CASSLMPGVPNQPQHF; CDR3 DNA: TGTGCCAGCAGTTTAATGCCAGGGGTCCCCAATCAGCCCCAGCATTTT
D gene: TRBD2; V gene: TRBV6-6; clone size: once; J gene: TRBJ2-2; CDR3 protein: CASSISGGRNTGELFF; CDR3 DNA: TGTGCCAGCAGCATTAGCGGGGGACGAAACACCGGGGAGCTGTTTTTT
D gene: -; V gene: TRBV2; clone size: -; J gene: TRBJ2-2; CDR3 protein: CAGMSNGKPTNTGELFF; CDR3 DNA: TGTGCCGGGATGTCAAACGGGAAACCTACGAACACCGGGGAGCTGTTTTTT